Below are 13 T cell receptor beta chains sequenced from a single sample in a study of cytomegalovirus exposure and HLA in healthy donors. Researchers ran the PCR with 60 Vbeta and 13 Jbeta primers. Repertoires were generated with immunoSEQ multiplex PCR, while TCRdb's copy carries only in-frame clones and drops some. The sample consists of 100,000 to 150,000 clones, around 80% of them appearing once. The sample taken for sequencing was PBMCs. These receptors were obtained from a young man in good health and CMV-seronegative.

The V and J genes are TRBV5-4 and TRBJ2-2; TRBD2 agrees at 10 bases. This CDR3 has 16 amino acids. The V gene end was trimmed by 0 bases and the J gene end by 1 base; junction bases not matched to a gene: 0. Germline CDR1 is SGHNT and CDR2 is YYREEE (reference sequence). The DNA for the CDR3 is TGTGCCAGCAGCTTGGCTAGCGGGAGGAACACCGGGGAGCTGTTTTTT. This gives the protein CASSLASGRNTGELFF.

CDR3 protein: CASSPGVNTHNEQFF. The CDR3 DNA sequence: TGTGCCAGCAGCCCAGGGGTAAACACGCACAATGAGCAGTTCTTC. The chain uses TRBV11-3 and TRBJ2-1, with D possibly TRBD1 on 6 matching bases. Germline CDR1 SGHNT, CDR2 YENEEA. CDR3 size: 15 residues. Trimming cost V 5 bases and J 5 bases, with 16 bases left between them.

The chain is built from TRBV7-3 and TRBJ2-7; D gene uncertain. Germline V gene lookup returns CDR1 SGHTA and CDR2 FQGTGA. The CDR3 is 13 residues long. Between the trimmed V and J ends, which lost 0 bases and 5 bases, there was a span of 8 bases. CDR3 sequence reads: CASSLTPSDEQYF. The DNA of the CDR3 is TGTGCCAGCAGCTTAACACCCAGTGACGAGCAGTACTTC.

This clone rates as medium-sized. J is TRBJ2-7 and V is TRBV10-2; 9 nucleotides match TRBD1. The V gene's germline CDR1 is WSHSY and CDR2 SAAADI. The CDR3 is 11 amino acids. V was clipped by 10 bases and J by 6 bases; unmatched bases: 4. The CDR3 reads CATATGGEQYF. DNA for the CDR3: TGCGCCACCGCGACAGGGGGCGAGCAGTACTTC.

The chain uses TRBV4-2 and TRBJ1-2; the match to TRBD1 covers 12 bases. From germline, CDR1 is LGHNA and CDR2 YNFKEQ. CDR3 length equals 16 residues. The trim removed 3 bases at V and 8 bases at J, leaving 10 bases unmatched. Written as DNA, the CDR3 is TGTGCCAGCAGCCAGGCCCTTGGGACAGGGGGCGGGGGCTACACCTTC. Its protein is CASSQALGTGGGGYTF.

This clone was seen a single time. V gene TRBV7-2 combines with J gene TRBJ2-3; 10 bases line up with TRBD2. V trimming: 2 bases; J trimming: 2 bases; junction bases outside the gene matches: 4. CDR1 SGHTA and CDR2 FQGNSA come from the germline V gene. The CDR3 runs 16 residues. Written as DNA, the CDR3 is TGTGCCAGCAGCTTACTAGCGGGGGTCTCCACAGATACGCAGTATTTT. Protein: CASSLLAGVSTDTQYF.

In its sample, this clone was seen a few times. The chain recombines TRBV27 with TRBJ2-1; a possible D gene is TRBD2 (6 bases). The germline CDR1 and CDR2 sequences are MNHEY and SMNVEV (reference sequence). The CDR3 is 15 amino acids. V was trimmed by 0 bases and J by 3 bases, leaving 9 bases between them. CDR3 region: CASSLSGGDYNEQFF. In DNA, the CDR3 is TGTGCCAGCAGTTTATCGGGGGGTGACTACAATGAGCAGTTCTTC.

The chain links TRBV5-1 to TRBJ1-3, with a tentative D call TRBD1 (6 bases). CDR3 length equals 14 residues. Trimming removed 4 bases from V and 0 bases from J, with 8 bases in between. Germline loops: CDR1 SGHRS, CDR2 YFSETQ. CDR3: CASSPDSSGNTIYF. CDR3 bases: TGCGCCAGCAGCCCGGACAGCTCTGGAAACACCATATATTTT.

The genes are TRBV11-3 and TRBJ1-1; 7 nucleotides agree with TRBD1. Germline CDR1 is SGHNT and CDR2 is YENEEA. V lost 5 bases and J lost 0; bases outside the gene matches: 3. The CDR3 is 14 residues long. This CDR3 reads CASSQGQMNTEAFF. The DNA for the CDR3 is TGTGCCAGCAGCCAGGGACAGATGAACACTGAAGCTTTCTTT.

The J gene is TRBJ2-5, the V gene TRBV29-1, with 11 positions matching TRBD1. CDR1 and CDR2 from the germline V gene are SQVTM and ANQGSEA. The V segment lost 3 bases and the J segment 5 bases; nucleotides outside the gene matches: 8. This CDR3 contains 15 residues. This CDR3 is CSVDPRTGGRETQYF. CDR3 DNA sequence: TGCAGCGTTGACCCACGGACAGGGGGCCGGGAGACCCAGTACTTC.

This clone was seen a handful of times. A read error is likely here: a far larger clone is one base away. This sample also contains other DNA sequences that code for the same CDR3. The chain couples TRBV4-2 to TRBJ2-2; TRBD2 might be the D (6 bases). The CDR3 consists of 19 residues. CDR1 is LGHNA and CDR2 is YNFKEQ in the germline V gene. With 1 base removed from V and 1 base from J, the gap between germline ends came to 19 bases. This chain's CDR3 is CASSQGEATGALNTGELFF. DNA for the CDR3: TGTGCCAGCAGCCAAGGGGAGGCTACTGGCGCCCTGAACACCGGGGAGCTGTTTTTT.

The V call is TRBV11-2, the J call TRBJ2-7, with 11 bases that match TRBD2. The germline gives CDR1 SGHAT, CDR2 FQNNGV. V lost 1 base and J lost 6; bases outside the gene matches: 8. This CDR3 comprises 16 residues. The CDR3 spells CASSLGTSGRSGEQYF. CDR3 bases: TGTGCCAGCAGCTTAGGTACTAGCGGGAGATCAGGCGAGCAGTACTTC.

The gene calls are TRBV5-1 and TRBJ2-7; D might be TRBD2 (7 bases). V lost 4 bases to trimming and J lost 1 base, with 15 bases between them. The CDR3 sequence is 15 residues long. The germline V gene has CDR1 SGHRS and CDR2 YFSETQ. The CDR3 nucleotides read TGCGCCAGCAGCCTCAGCAGGGGAGGGTCCTACGAGCAGTACTTC. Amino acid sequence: CASSLSRGGSYEQYF. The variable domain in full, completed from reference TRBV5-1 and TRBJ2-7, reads KAGVTQTPRYLIKTRGQQVTLSCSPISGHRSVSWYQQTPGQGLQFLFEYFSETQRNKGNFPGRFSGRQFSNSRSEMNVSTLELGDSALYLCASSLSRGGSYEQYFGPGTRLTVT.